This TCR beta chain stems from a study of cytomegalovirus exposure and HLA in healthy donors. About this clone itself: Antigen specificity is unknown.

This PCR relied on a set of 60 Vbeta primers and 13 Jbeta primers. The repertoire was sequenced with immunoSEQ multiplex PCR; TCRdb's copy has only in-frame clones and lacks some. Of roughly 190,000 clones in the sample, roughly four fifths were seen once. The donors were healthy bone marrow donors. V trimming: 2 bases; J trimming: 6 bases; junction bases outside the gene matches: 5. Germline loops: CDR1 PRHDT, CDR2 FYEKMQ (reference sequence). The CDR3 totals 14 residues. Study-wide results and limits: As a later analysis showed, a missense DCLRE1C variant was linked to trimming of TCR beta V- and J-genes. With further analysis later on, most CMV-associated TCR beta chains appeared HLA-restricted.

Sample: PBMCs. This chain uses TRBV13 with TRBJ2-3; 7 nucleotides line up with TRBD2. The clonotype comes from a man aged 35 to 55 in good health and CMV-seropositive. CDR3 nucleotide sequence: TGTGCCAGCAGCTTACGGGGGGATTTCGATACGCAGTATTTT. Protein sequence: CASSLRGDFDTQYF.